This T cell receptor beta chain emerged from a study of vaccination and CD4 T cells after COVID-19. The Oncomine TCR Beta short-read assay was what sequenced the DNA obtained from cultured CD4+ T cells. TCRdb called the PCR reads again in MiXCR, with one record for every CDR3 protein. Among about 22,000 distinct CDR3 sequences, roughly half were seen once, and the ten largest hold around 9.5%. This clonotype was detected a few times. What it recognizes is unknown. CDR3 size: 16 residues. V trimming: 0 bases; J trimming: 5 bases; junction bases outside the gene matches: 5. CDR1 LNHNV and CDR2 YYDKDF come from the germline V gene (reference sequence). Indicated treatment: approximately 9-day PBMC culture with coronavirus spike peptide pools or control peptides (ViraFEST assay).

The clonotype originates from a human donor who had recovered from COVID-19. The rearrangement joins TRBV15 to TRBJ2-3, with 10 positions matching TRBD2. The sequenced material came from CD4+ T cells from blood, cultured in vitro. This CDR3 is CATSRDKREGLDTQYF. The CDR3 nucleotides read TGTGCCACCAGCAGAGATAAGCGGGAGGGCCTAGATACGCAGTATTTT.